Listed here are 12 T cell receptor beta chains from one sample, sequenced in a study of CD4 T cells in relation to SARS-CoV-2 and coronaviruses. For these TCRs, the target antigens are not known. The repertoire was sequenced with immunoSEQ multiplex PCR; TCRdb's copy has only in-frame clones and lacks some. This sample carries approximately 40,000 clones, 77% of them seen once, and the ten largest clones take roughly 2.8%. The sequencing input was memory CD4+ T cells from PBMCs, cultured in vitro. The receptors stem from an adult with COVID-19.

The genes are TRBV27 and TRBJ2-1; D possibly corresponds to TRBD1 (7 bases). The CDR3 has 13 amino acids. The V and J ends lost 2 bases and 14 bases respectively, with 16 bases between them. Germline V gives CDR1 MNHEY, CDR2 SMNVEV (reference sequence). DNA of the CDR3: TGTGCCAGCAGTTTAAGGCGGGACAGTAGTAAGTTCTTC. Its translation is CASSLRRDSSKFF.

DNA of the CDR3: TGCAGTGCTTGGGGGGTGTCTGGCTACACCTTC. Translated, it gives CSAWGVSGYTF. V usage is TRBV20-1 and J usage is TRBJ1-2, with D possibly being TRBD1 (5 bases). Germline V gene sequence: CDR1 DFQATT, CDR2 SNEGSKA (reference sequence). With 5 bases removed from V and 7 bases from J, the gap between germline ends came to 11 bases. The CDR3 covers 11 residues.

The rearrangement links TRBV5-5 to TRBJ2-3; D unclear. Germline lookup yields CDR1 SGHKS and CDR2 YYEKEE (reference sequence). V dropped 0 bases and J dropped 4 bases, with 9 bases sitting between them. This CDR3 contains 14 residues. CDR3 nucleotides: TGTGCCAGCAGCTTGGAGCAGCTTTCAGATACGCAGTATTTT. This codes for CASSLEQLSDTQYF.

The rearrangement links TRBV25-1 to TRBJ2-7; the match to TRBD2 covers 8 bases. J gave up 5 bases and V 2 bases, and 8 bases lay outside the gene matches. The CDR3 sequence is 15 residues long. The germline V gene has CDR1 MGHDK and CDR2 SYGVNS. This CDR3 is CASSEAGGGYDEQYF. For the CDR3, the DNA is TGTGCCAGCAGTGAAGCGGGAGGAGGTTACGACGAGCAGTACTTC.

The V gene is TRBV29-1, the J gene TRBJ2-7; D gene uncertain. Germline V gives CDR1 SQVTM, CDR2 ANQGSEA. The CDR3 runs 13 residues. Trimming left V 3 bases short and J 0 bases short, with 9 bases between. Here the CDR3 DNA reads TGCAGCGTTGATGTCGGAGACTCCTACGAGCAGTACTTC. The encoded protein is CSVDVGDSYEQYF.

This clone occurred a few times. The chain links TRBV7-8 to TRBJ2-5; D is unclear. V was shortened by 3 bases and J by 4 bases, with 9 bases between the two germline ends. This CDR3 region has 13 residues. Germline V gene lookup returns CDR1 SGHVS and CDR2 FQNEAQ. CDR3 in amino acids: CASSLGYRETQYF. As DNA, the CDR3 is TGTGCCAGCAGCTTGGGCTATCGAGAGACCCAGTACTTC.

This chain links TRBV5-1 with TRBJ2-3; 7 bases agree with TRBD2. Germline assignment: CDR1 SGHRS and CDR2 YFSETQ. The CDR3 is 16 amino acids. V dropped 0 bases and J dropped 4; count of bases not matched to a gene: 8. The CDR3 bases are TGCGCCAGCAGCTTGGCCCTAGCGGCCGAATCAGATACGCAGTATTTT. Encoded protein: CASSLALAAESDTQYF.

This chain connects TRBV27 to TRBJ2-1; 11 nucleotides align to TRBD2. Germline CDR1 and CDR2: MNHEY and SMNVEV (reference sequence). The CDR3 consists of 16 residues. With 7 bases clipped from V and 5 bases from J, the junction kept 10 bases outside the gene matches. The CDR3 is CASTRTPGLADNEQFF. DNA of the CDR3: TGTGCCAGCACCCGAACGCCGGGACTAGCGGACAATGAGCAGTTCTTC.

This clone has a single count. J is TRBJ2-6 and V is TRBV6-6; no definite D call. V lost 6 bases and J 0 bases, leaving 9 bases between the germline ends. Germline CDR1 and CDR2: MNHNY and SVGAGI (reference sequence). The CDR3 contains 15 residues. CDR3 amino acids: CASSELLSGANVLTF. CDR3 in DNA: TGTGCCAGCAGCGAGCTGCTCTCTGGGGCCAACGTCCTGACTTTC.

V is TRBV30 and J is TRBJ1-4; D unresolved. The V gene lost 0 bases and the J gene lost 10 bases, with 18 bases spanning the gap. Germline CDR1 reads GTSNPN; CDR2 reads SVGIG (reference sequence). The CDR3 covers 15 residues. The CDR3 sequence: CAWSVSLGRGVKLFF. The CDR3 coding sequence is TGTGCCTGGAGTGTATCGCTCGGACGGGGTGTAAAACTGTTTTTT.

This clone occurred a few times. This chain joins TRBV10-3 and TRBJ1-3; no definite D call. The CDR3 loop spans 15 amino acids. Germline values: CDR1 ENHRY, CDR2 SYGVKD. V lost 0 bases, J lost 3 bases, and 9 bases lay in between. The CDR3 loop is CAISESGGSGNTIYF. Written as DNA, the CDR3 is TGTGCCATCAGTGAGTCAGGAGGGAGTGGAAACACCATATATTTT.

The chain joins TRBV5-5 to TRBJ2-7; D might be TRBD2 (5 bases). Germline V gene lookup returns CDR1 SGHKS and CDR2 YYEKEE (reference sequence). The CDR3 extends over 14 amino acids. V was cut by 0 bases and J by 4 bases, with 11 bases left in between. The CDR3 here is CASSLAGNPYEQYF. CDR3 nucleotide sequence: TGTGCCAGCAGCTTGGCGGGAAACCCGTACGAGCAGTACTTC.